These 28 T cell receptor beta chains came from one sample sequenced in a study of blood T cell repertoires in COVID-19. This table comes from immunoSEQ multiplex PCR, and its TCRdb copy is limited to in-frame clones, with some not included. The repertoire consists of 250,000 to 300,000 clones, with over 65% occurring once and the leading ten covering 3.5% to 5.5%. Sample: peripheral blood. Source of these receptors: a man aged 55 to 69 who had recovered from COVID-19.

The chain has TRBV6-5 and TRBJ2-1; D may be TRBD2 (5 bases). Trimming cost V 7 bases and J 9 bases, with 22 bases left between them. The CDR3 extends over 15 amino acids. The V gene's germline CDR1 is MNHEY and CDR2 SVGAGI. CDR3 amino acids: CASTVPGRKRGEQFF. The DNA of the CDR3 is TGTGCCAGCACCGTACCGGGCCGAAAACGGGGTGAGCAGTTCTTC.

The chain has TRBV15 and TRBJ2-2, with TRBD1 identical over 9 bases. The ends lost 3 bases at V and 1 base at J; junction bases unmatched: 6. The germline V gene has CDR1 LNHNV and CDR2 YYDKDF (reference sequence). This CDR3 is built from 17 residues. CDR3 sequence reads: CATSRAQGAMNTGELFF. In nucleotides, the CDR3 is TGTGCCACCAGCAGGGCACAGGGGGCGATGAACACCGGGGAGCTGTTTTTT.

This clone was seen only once. The V gene is TRBV6-5, the J gene TRBJ1-1; perhaps TRBD1 as D (5 bases). V dropped 4 bases and J dropped 0 bases, with 9 bases sitting between them. CDR1 and CDR2 from the germline V gene are MNHEY and SVGAGI. This CDR3 region has 14 residues. CDR3 in amino acids: CASSFRQMNTEAFF. The DNA for the CDR3 is TGTGCCAGCAGTTTTAGACAGATGAACACTGAAGCTTTCTTT.

This chain uses TRBV5-5 with TRBJ2-7; D is possibly TRBD2 (5 bases). Per the germline V gene, CDR1 is SGHKS and CDR2 is YYEKEE (reference sequence). This CDR3 contains 14 residues. Trimming took off 3 bases at V and 2 bases at J, with 12 bases between the two ends. CDR3 region: CASSSRPGAYEQYF. CDR3 nucleotides: TGTGCCAGCAGCTCCAGGCCCGGGGCCTACGAGCAGTACTTC.

The genes are TRBV24-1 and TRBJ2-2; D is undetermined. The CDR3 contains 14 residues. The V and J ends lost 4 bases and 9 bases respectively, with 14 bases between them. Germline-derived CDR1 and CDR2 are KGHDR and SFDVKD. CDR3 sequence reads: CATSDSSSPWELFF. CDR3 sequence (DNA): TGTGCCACCAGTGACTCCTCGTCTCCGTGGGAGCTGTTTTTT.

The chain employs TRBV5-5 and TRBJ1-2; maybe TRBD1 (5 bases). V was trimmed by 3 bases and J by 0 bases, leaving 15 bases between them. The CDR3 spans 16 residues. Germline lookup yields CDR1 SGHKS and CDR2 YYEKEE (reference sequence). CDR3 sequence (DNA): TGTGCCAGCAGCTATGGGGCTGCAGCCGCTAACTATGGCTACACCTTC. Protein sequence: CASSYGAAAANYGYTF.

The rearrangement uses TRBV28 and TRBJ1-2, with 8 bases fitting TRBD1. Looked up from germline, CDR1 is MDHEN and CDR2 is SYDVKM. J gave up 10 bases and V 6 bases, and 4 bases lay outside the gene matches. This CDR3 comprises 11 residues. The CDR3 coding sequence is TGTGCCAGCAGCGCGACAGGGGACTACACCTTC. Translation gives CASSATGDYTF.

The CDR3 loop is CASSPPGLAGNEQFF. CDR3 DNA sequence: TGTGCCAGCTCACCGCCGGGACTAGCGGGTAATGAGCAGTTCTTC. The rearrangement links TRBV18 to TRBJ2-1, with TRBD2 identical over 12 bases. Germline V gene lookup returns CDR1 KGHSH and CDR2 LQKENI. V lost 3 bases, J lost 7 bases, and 4 bases stayed unmatched. The CDR3 covers 15 residues.

The chain combines TRBV7-2 with TRBJ2-7; 11 nucleotides agree with TRBD2. Germline V gene lookup returns CDR1 SGHTA and CDR2 FQGNSA. The CDR3 sequence is 15 residues long. J was trimmed by 7 bases and V by 3 bases; bases with no gene match: 8. The CDR3 spells CASSFKLAGGGEQYF. CDR3 bases: TGTGCCAGCAGCTTTAAGCTAGCGGGGGGCGGGGAGCAGTACTTC.

The chain links TRBV11-2 to TRBJ1-5; 7 nucleotides match TRBD1. Losses at the gene ends were 4 bases for V and 3 bases for J; bases not matched to a gene: 3. The CDR3 has 14 residues. Germline lookup yields CDR1 SGHAT and CDR2 FQNNGV. CDR3 coding DNA: TGTGCCAGCAGCTCACAGGGGTCCAATCAGCCCCAGCATTTT. Protein: CASSSQGSNQPQHF.

This clone was seen a few times. The genes are TRBV27 and TRBJ1-6; possible D gene TRBD1, 6 bases. The germline V gene has CDR1 MNHEY and CDR2 SMNVEV (reference sequence). CDR3 length: 15 residues. Trimming shortened V by 5 bases and J by 3 bases, and 11 bases separated the two germline ends. CDR3 nucleotides: TGTGCCAGCAGTCCCTCGGACAGCTATAATTCACCCCTCCACTTT. Translated, it gives CASSPSDSYNSPLHF.

J is TRBJ1-4 and V is TRBV28; tentatively, D is TRBD1 (5 bases). CDR3 length: 15 amino acids. Germline values: CDR1 MDHEN, CDR2 SYDVKM. V gave up 6 bases and J gave up 2 bases, with 13 bases separating them. CDR3 amino acids: CASRSAGGTNEKLFF. CDR3 bases: TGTGCCAGCAGATCCGCGGGGGGTACTAATGAAAAACTGTTTTTT.

The sample holds one count of this clone. CDR3 coding DNA: TGTGCCAGCAGCCAACTGGCGGGAGGGCGAGAGACCCAGTACTTC. Amino acid sequence: CASSQLAGGRETQYF. The chain combines TRBV3-1 (or the pseudogene TRBV3-2) with TRBJ2-5; 9 bases fit TRBD2. J was trimmed by 4 bases and V by 2 bases; bases with no gene match: 5. From germline, CDR1 is LGHDT and CDR2 YNNKEL (reference sequence). The CDR3 consists of 15 residues.

V gene TRBV21-1 combines with J gene TRBJ2-2; the listed D gene, TRBD2, was not tested against the DNA. TRBV21-1 is termed a pseudogene. The CDR3 extends over 17 amino acids. CDR3 DNA sequence: TGTGCCAGCAGCAAAGAGTTGAGTCTAGCGCCCACCGGGGAGCTGTTTTTT. Translated, it gives CASSKELSLAPTGELFF.

V gene TRBV7-2 combines with J gene TRBJ2-2; D is unresolved. Germline values: CDR1 SGHTA, CDR2 FQGNSA. This CDR3 has 14 residues. V was trimmed by 3 bases and J by 0 bases, leaving 5 bases between them. In DNA form, the CDR3 reads TGTGCCAGCAGCTTTAAATCGAACACCGGGGAGCTGTTTTTT. Protein: CASSFKSNTGELFF.

The chain employs TRBV19 and TRBJ2-7; 7 bases align to TRBD2. CDR3 size: 13 residues. The germline V gene encodes CDR1 LNHDA and CDR2 SQIVND (reference sequence). The junction had 1 base not matched to a gene; V was cut back by 2 bases and J by 3 bases. The CDR3 DNA follows: TGTGCCAGTAGTATACCTAGCGGCTACGAGCAGTACTTC. It specifies CASSIPSGYEQYF.

V gene TRBV9 combines with J gene TRBJ2-6, with D unresolved. This CDR3 has 14 amino acids. Trimming took off 4 bases at V and 0 bases at J, with 5 bases between the two ends. Germline-derived CDR1 and CDR2 are SGDLS and YYNGEE. The CDR3 loop reads CASSPYSGANVLTF. In DNA form, the CDR3 reads TGTGCCAGCAGCCCCTACTCTGGGGCCAACGTCCTGACTTTC.

The rearrangement links TRBV2 to TRBJ1-4, with 8 bases identical to TRBD1. The CDR3 is made up of 13 amino acids. The ends lost 7 bases at V and 7 bases at J; junction bases unmatched: 5. The V gene's germline CDR1 is SNHLY and CDR2 FYNNEI. The CDR3 DNA is TGTGCCAGCATTCCCAGGGGGCTTGAAAAACTGTTTTTT. Encoded protein: CASIPRGLEKLFF.

The V and J genes are TRBV2 and TRBJ2-7; TRBD1 might be the D (5 bases). The germline gives CDR1 SNHLY, CDR2 FYNNEI. CDR3 length: 12 residues. The V and J ends lost 5 bases and 4 bases respectively, with 9 bases between them. The CDR3 protein is CASSTNRYEQYF. CDR3 coding DNA: TGTGCCAGCAGTACCAACAGGTACGAGCAGTACTTC.

The chain joins TRBV9 to TRBJ1-1; D is possibly TRBD1 (5 bases). V shed 4 bases and J shed 0 bases, with 13 bases lying between them. The CDR3 length is 15 residues. CDR1 and CDR2 (germline): SGDLS, YYNGEE. CDR3 region: CASSPQPGMNTEAFF. For the CDR3, the DNA is TGTGCCAGCAGCCCCCAACCAGGGATGAACACTGAAGCTTTCTTT. The whole variable domain, filled in from reference TRBV9 and TRBJ1-1, reads DSGVTQTPKHLITATGQRVTLRCSPRSGDLSVYWYQQSLDQGLQFLIQYYNGEERAKGNILERFSAQQFPDLHSELNLSSLELGDSALYFCASSPQPGMNTEAFFGQGTRLTVV.

V usage is TRBV5-1 and J usage is TRBJ2-1; possibly TRBD2 for D (6 bases). The germline V gene encodes CDR1 SGHRS and CDR2 YFSETQ. Trimming removed 2 bases from V and 2 bases from J, with 11 bases in between. The CDR3 has 15 residues. The CDR3: CASSFGDSPYNEQFF. The DNA of the CDR3 is TGCGCCAGCAGCTTCGGGGACTCTCCCTACAATGAGCAGTTCTTC. The whole variable domain, remainder taken from reference TRBV5-1 and TRBJ2-1, is KAGVTQTPRYLIKTRGQQVTLSCSPISGHRSVSWYQQTPGQGLQFLFEYFSETQRNKGNFPGRFSGRQFSNSRSEMNVSTLELGDSALYLCASSFGDSPYNEQFFGPGTRLTVL.

Only one count was recorded for this clone. V gene TRBV7-9 combines with J gene TRBJ2-4; 7 nucleotides line up with TRBD2. V was clipped by 6 bases and J by 1 base; unmatched bases: 15. This CDR3 has 18 amino acids. The V gene's germline CDR1 is SEHNR and CDR2 FQNEAQ (reference sequence). The CDR3 is CASSPTRPGGTAKNIQYF. The CDR3 nucleotides are TGTGCCAGCAGTCCCACGAGGCCCGGGGGGACGGCCAAAAACATTCAGTACTTC.

V gene TRBV5-1 combines with J gene TRBJ1-1; TRBD1 matches at 8 bases. The CDR3 is made up of 16 amino acids. The V gene end was trimmed by 5 bases and the J gene end by 6 bases; junction bases not matched to a gene: 15. Germline V CDR1 and CDR2: SGHRS, YFSETQ. CDR3 nucleotide sequence: TGCGCCAGCAGGGGCGGGACAGGACAATGGGGGGCTGAAGCTTTCTTT. Translating gives CASRGGTGQWGAEAFF. Variable domain in full (rest from reference TRBV5-1 and TRBJ1-1): KAGVTQTPRYLIKTRGQQVTLSCSPISGHRSVSWYQQTPGQGLQFLFEYFSETQRNKGNFPGRFSGRQFSNSRSEMNVSTLELGDSALYLCASRGGTGQWGAEAFFGQGTRLTVV.

The CDR3 here is CASSWGQGRYEQFF. The CDR3 DNA reads as TGTGCCAGCAGCTGGGGACAGGGGCGTTATGAGCAGTTCTTC. The chain joins TRBV5-4 to TRBJ2-1; 10 bases line up with TRBD1. The CDR3 totals 14 residues. V shed 3 bases, J shed 8 bases, and the junction held 5 bases outside the gene matches. From germline, CDR1 is SGHNT and CDR2 YYREEE (reference sequence).

This rearrangement joins TRBV9 to TRBJ2-1, with D hard to call. The CDR3 covers 15 residues. Trimming cost V 0 bases and J 2 bases, with 9 bases left between them. Germline V lookup: CDR1 SGDLS, CDR2 YYNGEE. Here the CDR3 DNA reads TGTGCCAGCAGCGTAGTCGGTACTGCCTACAATGAGCAGTTCTTC. Protein: CASSVVGTAYNEQFF.

V gene TRBV7-9 combines with J gene TRBJ2-6; 9 positions match TRBD2. Per germline, CDR1 SEHNR and CDR2 FQNEAQ (reference sequence). Trimming at V came to 3 bases and at J to 0 bases, leaving 9 bases not matched to a gene. This CDR3 has 19 amino acids. The CDR3, as DNA: TGTGCCAGCAGCTTCTCCGGGCTAGCGGGGCTCTCTGGGGCCAACGTCCTGACTTTC. Protein sequence: CASSFSGLAGLSGANVLTF.

CDR3 sequence reads: CASSLGDRMNTEAFF. CDR3 in DNA: TGTGCCAGCAGTTTAGGGGACAGGATGAACACTGAAGCTTTCTTT. The chain links TRBV28 to TRBJ1-1; 8 bases line up with TRBD1. The CDR3 is 15 residues long. V dropped 2 bases and J dropped 0; count of bases not matched to a gene: 2. Germline CDR1 reads MDHEN; CDR2 reads SYDVKM.

This clone has more than one count but fewer than ten. Other DNA sequences in this specimen translate into the identical CDR3. This rearrangement joins TRBV29-1 to TRBJ2-1; 9 bases are a match to TRBD1. The CDR3 has 11 amino acids. Germline V gives CDR1 SQVTM, CDR2 ANQGSEA. J gave up 8 bases and V 5 bases, and 1 base lay outside the gene matches. CDR3 in amino acids: CSVRTGDEQFF. CDR3 sequence (DNA): TGCAGCGTTCGGACAGGGGATGAGCAGTTCTTC.